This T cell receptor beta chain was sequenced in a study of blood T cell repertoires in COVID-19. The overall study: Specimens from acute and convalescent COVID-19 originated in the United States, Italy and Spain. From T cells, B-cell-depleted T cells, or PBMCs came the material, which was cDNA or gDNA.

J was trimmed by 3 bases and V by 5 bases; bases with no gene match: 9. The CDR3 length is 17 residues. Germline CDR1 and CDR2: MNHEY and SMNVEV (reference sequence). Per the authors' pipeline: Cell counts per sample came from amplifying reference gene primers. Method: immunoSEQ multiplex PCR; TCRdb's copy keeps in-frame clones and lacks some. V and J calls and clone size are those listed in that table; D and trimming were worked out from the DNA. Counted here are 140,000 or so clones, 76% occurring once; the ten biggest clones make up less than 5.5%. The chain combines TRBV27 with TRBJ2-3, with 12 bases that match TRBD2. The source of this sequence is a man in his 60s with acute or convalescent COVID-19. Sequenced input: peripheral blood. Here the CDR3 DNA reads TGTGCCAGCAGTCAAACGACTAGCGGGAGATCTACAGATACGCAGTATTTT. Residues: CASSQTTSGRSTDTQYF.